The source of this TCR beta chain is a study of blood T cell repertoires in COVID-19. Some clones are missing from TCRdb's copy, which holds only in-frame ones; the method was immunoSEQ multiplex PCR. The data contain approximately 270,000 clones, just under 85% of them singletons. Per germline, CDR1 SNHLY and CDR2 FYNNEI. Trimming removed 4 bases at V and 4 bases at J, with 11 bases between. The CDR3 covers 15 residues. Material: peripheral blood. V usage is TRBV2 and J usage is TRBJ2-6; maybe TRBD1 (5 bases). The source is a man older than 75 with acute or convalescent COVID-19. This CDR3 reads CASSGSRTGANVLTF. The DNA for the CDR3 is TGTGCCAGCAGTGGGTCGCGGACAGGGGCCAACGTCCTGACTTTC. Looking up the rest from reference TRBV2 and TRBJ2-6 gives the full variable domain: EPEVTQTPSHQVTQMGQEVILRCVPISNHLYFYWYRQILGQKVEFLVSFYNNEISEKSEIFDDQFSVERPDGSNFTLKIRSTKLEDSAMYFCASSGSRTGANVLTFGAGSRLTVL.